Listed below are T cell receptor beta chains from one sample, sequenced in a study of OX40 agonist ivuxolimab in advanced cancers. The table came from immunoSEQ multiplex PCR; TCRdb's copy has only in-frame clones and leaves some out. The sample comprises some 100,000 clones, about 84% of which are singletons, and 5.5% rests with the top ten. The sequences come from CD4+ or CD8+ T cells sorted from blood, collected in a trial of the OX40 agonist ivuxolimab. These TCRs come from an adult with an advanced solid tumor such as melanoma, head and neck, liver or kidney cancer. The CDR3 runs from the conserved cysteine through the conserved F or W. D genes are given only for firm matches. The size of a clone is reported for some rows only, either as once, few or many, or as a class for expanded clones.

cdr3_aa cdr3_nt j_call clone_size cdr3_length v_call d_call
CASKDRELRNTIYF TGTGCCAGCAAAGACAGGGAACTAAGAAACACCATATATTTT TRBJ1-3 NA 14 TRBV6-1 TRBD1
CASDRSYEQYF TGTGCCAGTGACAGGTCCTACGAGCAGTACTTC TRBJ2-7 NA 11 TRBV2 NA
CASRLPGFGELFF TGTGCCAGCAGACTTCCAGGGTTCGGGGAGCTGTTTTTT TRBJ2-2 NA 13 TRBV5-5 NA
CASSTGTGGANTEAFF TGCGCCAGCAGCACCGGGACAGGGGGCGCGAACACTGAAGCTTTCTTT TRBJ1-1 NA 16 TRBV5-1 TRBD1
CASSSLRDQPQHF TGTGCCAGCAGTTCGTTAAGGGATCAGCCCCAGCATTTT TRBJ1-5 NA 13 TRBV6-1 NA
CASSGGKGRGELFF TGTGCCAGTAGTGGGGGGAAAGGTCGCGGGGAGCTGTTTTTT TRBJ2-2 NA 14 TRBV19 NA
CASSSGQGYSNQPQHF TGTGCCAGCAGCTCCGGACAGGGCTATAGCAATCAGCCCCAGCATTTT TRBJ1-5 NA 16 TRBV7-9 TRBD1
CASSLASIFYGYTF TGCGCCAGCAGCTTGGCCAGCATATTCTATGGCTACACCTTC TRBJ1-2 NA 14 TRBV5-1 NA
CASSPGRYGYNEQFF TGCGCCAGCAGCCCGGGACGGTACGGTTACAATGAGCAGTTCTTC TRBJ2-1 NA 15 TRBV5-1 NA
CASSPRTSTSYEQYF TGTGCCAGCAGCCCCCGGACCAGCACCTCCTACGAGCAGTACTTC TRBJ2-7 NA 15 TRBV7-9 NA
CASSPRALAGGTVTDTQYF TGTGCCAGCTCACCACGGGCACTAGCGGGGGGCACCGTCACAGATACGCAGTATTTT TRBJ2-3 NA 19 TRBV18 TRBD2
CASSPLGLGEQYF TGTGCCAGCTCACCACTGGGGTTAGGCGAGCAGTACTTC TRBJ2-7 NA 13 TRBV18 NA
CASSGGDRGTYEQYF TGCGCCAGCAGTGGAGGGGACAGGGGAACCTACGAGCAGTACTTC TRBJ2-7 NA 15 TRBV10-2 TRBD1
CASSIAGGGYYEQYF TGTGCCAGTAGTATCGCGGGGGGGGGATATTACGAGCAGTACTTC TRBJ2-7 NA 15 TRBV19 TRBD2
CASSLGTGVREQYF TGTGCCAGCAGCTTAGGGACAGGGGTTCGCGAGCAGTACTTC TRBJ2-7 NA 14 TRBV7-2 TRBD1
CASSLVENQPQHF TGTGCCAGCAGCTTGGTGGAGAATCAGCCCCAGCATTTT TRBJ1-5 NA 13 TRBV7-2 NA
CASRTLAGGGNNEQFF TGTGCCAGTAGAACTCTAGCGGGGGGAGGGAACAATGAGCAGTTCTTC TRBJ2-1 NA 16 TRBV19 TRBD2
CASSIMLAGGPDTQYF TGTGCCAGTAGTATAATGCTAGCGGGAGGTCCAGATACGCAGTATTTT TRBJ2-3 NA 16 TRBV19 TRBD2
CASSQDHARINYGYTF TGTGCCAGCAGCCAAGATCACGCCAGAATCAACTATGGCTACACCTTC TRBJ1-2 once 16 TRBV4-2 NA
CASRGVPTGNQPQHF TGTGCCAGCAGAGGGGTTCCGACGGGCAATCAGCCCCAGCATTTT TRBJ1-5 NA 15 TRBV6-1 NA
CASSQGARAGNTIYF TGCGCCAGCAGCCAAGGGGCACGGGCTGGAAACACCATATATTTT TRBJ1-3 NA 15 TRBV4-3 NA
CASSRGAGGAETQYF TGTGCCAGCAGCAGGGGTGCTGGGGGCGCAGAGACCCAGTACTTC TRBJ2-5 NA 15 TRBV5-6 NA
CASSLRAGAQANYGYTF TGCGCCAGCAGCTTGCGCGCAGGGGCGCAAGCTAACTATGGCTACACCTTC TRBJ1-2 NA 17 TRBV5-1 NA
CASGLSQITEAFF TGTGCTAGTGGTTTGAGCCAGATCACTGAAGCTTTCTTT TRBJ1-1 NA 13 TRBV12-5 NA
CASRDSGFSYGQYF TGTGCCAGCAGGGACAGCGGTTTCTCCTACGGGCAGTACTTC TRBJ2-7 NA 14 TRBV27 NA
CASSQGTSETQYF TGTGCCAGCAGCCAAGGAACCAGCGAGACCCAGTACTTC TRBJ2-5 NA 13 TRBV9 NA
CASSPRGQGVSPLHF TGTGCCAGCTCCCCAAGGGGACAGGGGGTTTCACCCCTCCACTTT TRBJ1-6 NA 15 TRBV6-5 TRBD1
CASSLGYPKSQGAYYGYTF TGTGCCAGCAGCTTAGGGTACCCAAAAAGCCAGGGGGCTTATTATGGCTACACCTTC TRBJ1-2 NA 19 TRBV11-2 TRBD1
CASSSQVSTGETPGELFF TGTGCCAGCAGCTCCCAAGTATCGACGGGAGAAACCCCCGGGGAGCTGTTTTTT TRBJ2-2 NA 18 TRBV7-6 NA
CASGSGSYEQYF TGTGCTAGTGGTTCCGGCTCCTACGAGCAGTACTTC TRBJ2-7 NA 12 TRBV12-5 NA
CASSQGPAYNEQFF TGTGCCAGCAGCCAAGGGCCTGCCTACAATGAGCAGTTCTTC TRBJ2-1 NA 14 TRBV14 NA
CASSPAGQGAYTEAFF TGTGCCAGCAGCCCGGCGGGACAGGGGGCTTATACTGAAGCTTTCTTT TRBJ1-1 NA 16 TRBV13 TRBD1
CASSWSGDNSPLHF TGCGCCAGCAGCTGGAGTGGGGATAATTCACCCCTCCACTTT TRBJ1-6 NA 14 TRBV5-1 NA
CAIRTDTQYF TGTGCCATCAGGACAGATACGCAGTATTTT TRBJ2-3 NA 10 TRBV10-3 NA
CSASTHGYTF TGCAGTGCCTCGACACATGGCTACACCTTC TRBJ1-2 few 10 TRBV20-1 NA
CATSRVGNEQFF TGTGCCACCAGCAGAGTCGGAAATGAGCAGTTCTTC TRBJ2-1 few 12 TRBV15 NA
CASSLAELGQINQPQHF TGTGCCAGCAGCTTAGCGGAACTGGGACAAATCAATCAGCCCCAGCATTTT TRBJ1-5 NA 17 TRBV7-8 NA
CSVLALAGVKNNEQFF TGCAGCGTATTGGCACTAGCGGGAGTAAAAAACAATGAGCAGTTCTTC TRBJ2-1 NA 16 TRBV29-1 TRBD2
CASSRLAGQETQYF TGTGCCAGCAGTCGACTAGCGGGGCAAGAGACCCAGTACTTC TRBJ2-5 NA 14 TRBV6-5 TRBD2
CASSLVVSSYEQYF TGTGCCAGCAGCTTGGTAGTGAGCTCCTACGAGCAGTACTTC TRBJ2-7 NA 14 TRBV7-6 NA
CASSSGSGATGELFF TGTGCCAGCAGCTCAGGATCAGGGGCAACCGGGGAGCTGTTTTTT TRBJ2-2 NA 15 TRBV7-9 NA
CASSSTRGGMDRTEAFF TGTGCCAGCAGCTCAACCCGGGGGGGAATGGATCGTACTGAAGCTTTCTTT TRBJ1-1 NA 17 TRBV7-8 NA
CASSDRDLYNEQFF TGTGCCAGCAGTGACCGGGACTTATACAATGAGCAGTTCTTC TRBJ2-1 NA 14 TRBV2 NA
CASSLVLLNEQFF TGTGCCAGCAGCTTAGTACTACTCAATGAGCAGTTCTTC TRBJ2-1 NA 13 TRBV7-6 NA
CASSLLAGGETQYF TGTGCCAGCAGCTTACTAGCGGGGGGTGAGACCCAGTACTTC TRBJ2-5 NA 14 TRBV7-9 TRBD2
CASSEYEGGDNGQFF TGTGCCAGCAGTGAATATGAGGGGGGCGACAATGGGCAGTTCTTC TRBJ2-1 NA 15 TRBV25-1 NA
CASSPGTGGTDTQYF TGTGCCAGCAGTCCCGGGACAGGGGGCACAGATACGCAGTATTTT TRBJ2-3 NA 15 TRBV27 TRBD1
CASSDSLRGNGYTF TGTGCCAGCAGTGACTCACTCCGCGGAAATGGCTACACCTTC TRBJ1-2 NA 14 TRBV6-4 NA
CASSSSSSVSSYNEQFF TGTGCCAGCAGCTCATCTTCTAGCGTTAGCTCCTACAATGAGCAGTTCTTC TRBJ2-1 NA 17 TRBV7-9 NA
CASSSLAGVSYEQYF TGTGCCAGCAGCTCTTTAGCGGGAGTCTCCTACGAGCAGTACTTC TRBJ2-7 NA 15 TRBV11-2 TRBD2
CATSTNRREGEQYF TGTGCCACCAGTACAAACAGAAGGGAAGGGGAGCAGTACTTC TRBJ2-7 NA 14 TRBV19 NA
CASSTRGTKNIGELFF TGTGCCAGCAGCACGCGGGGGACTAAGAACATCGGGGAGCTGTTTTTT TRBJ2-2 NA 16 TRBV9 TRBD2
CASSPGLAANEQFF TGTGCCAGCAGCCCAGGACTAGCGGCCAATGAGCAGTTCTTC TRBJ2-1 once 14 TRBV7-2 TRBD2
CASSQWGVGDNSPLHF TGTGCCAGCAGCCAGTGGGGGGTGGGCGATAATTCACCCCTCCACTTT TRBJ1-6 NA 16 TRBV7-2 NA
CASSIRGQGVDTQYF TGTGCCAGTAGTATACGGGGGCAGGGGGTAGATACGCAGTATTTT TRBJ2-3 once 15 TRBV19 NA
CASSATAGVTDTQYF TGTGCCAGCAGCGCCACCGCGGGGGTGACAGATACGCAGTATTTT TRBJ2-3 NA 15 TRBV9 TRBD2
CASSGQTGELFF TGTGCCAGCAGCGGACAGACCGGGGAGCTGTTTTTT TRBJ2-2 NA 12 TRBV6-4 NA
CASSLAGQSEKLFF TGTGCCAGCAGCTTGGCGGGACAGTCCGAAAAACTGTTTTTT TRBJ1-4 few 14 TRBV5-4 TRBD1
CSVSTGSMVGYTF TGCAGCGTATCGACAGGCTCTATGGTAGGCTACACCTTC TRBJ1-2 NA 13 TRBV29-1 NA
CASSVAVLGFTEAFF TGTGCCAGCAGTGTGGCTGTACTAGGGTTCACTGAAGCTTTCTTT TRBJ1-1 NA 15 TRBV2 NA